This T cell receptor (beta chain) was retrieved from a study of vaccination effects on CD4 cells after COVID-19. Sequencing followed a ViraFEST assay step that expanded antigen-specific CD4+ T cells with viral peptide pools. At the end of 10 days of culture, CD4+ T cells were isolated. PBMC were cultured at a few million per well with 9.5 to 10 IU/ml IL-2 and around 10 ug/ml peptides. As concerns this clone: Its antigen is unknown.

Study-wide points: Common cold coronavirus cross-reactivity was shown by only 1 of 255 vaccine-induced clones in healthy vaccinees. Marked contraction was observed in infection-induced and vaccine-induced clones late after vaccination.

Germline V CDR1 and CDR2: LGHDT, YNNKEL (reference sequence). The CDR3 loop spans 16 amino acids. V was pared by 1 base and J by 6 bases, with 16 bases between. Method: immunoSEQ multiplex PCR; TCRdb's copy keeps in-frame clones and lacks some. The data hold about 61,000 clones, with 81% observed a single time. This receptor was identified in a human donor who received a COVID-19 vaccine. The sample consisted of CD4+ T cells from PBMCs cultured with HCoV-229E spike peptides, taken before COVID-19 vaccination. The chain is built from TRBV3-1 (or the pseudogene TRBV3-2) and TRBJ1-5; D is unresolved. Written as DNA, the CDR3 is TGTGCCAGCAGCCAAGGGATGTTTCAGGTTACTCAGCCCCAGCATTTT. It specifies CASSQGMFQVTQPQHF.